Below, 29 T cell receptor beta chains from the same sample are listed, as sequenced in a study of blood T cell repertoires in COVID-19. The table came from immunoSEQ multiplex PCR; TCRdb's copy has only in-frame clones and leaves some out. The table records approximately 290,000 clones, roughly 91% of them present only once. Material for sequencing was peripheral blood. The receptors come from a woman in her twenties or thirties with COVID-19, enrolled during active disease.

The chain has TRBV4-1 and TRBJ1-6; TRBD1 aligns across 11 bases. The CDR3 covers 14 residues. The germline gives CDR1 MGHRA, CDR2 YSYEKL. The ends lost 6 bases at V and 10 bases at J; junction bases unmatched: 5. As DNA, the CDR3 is TGCGCCAGCAGACCGGACAGGGGGCACTCACCCCTCCACTTT. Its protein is CASRPDRGHSPLHF.

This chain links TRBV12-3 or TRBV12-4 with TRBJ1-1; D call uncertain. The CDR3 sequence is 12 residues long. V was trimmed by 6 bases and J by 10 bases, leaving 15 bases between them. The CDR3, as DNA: TGTGCCAGCAGCCCCGGCAGGATTGGAGCTTTCTTT. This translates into CASSPGRIGAFF.

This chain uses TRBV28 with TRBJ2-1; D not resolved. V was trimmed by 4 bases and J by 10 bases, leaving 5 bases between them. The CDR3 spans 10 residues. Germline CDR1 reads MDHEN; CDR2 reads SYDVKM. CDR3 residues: CASSSAEQFF. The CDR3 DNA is TGTGCCAGCAGTTCTGCGGAGCAGTTCTTC.

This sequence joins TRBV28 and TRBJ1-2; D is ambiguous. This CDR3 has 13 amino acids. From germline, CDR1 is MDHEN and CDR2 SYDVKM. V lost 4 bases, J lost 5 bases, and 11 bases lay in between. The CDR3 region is CASSYDMRYGYTF. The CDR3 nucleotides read TGTGCCAGCAGTTATGACATGCGATATGGCTACACCTTC.

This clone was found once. The CDR3 spells CAISESGRNTEAFF. CDR3 in DNA: TGTGCCATCAGTGAGTCGGGGCGGAACACTGAAGCTTTCTTT. The gene calls are TRBV10-3 and TRBJ1-1, with D possibly TRBD1 on 5 matching bases. The CDR3 spans 14 residues. V dropped 0 bases and J dropped 1 base, with 6 bases sitting between them. Germline lookup yields CDR1 ENHRY and CDR2 SYGVKD.

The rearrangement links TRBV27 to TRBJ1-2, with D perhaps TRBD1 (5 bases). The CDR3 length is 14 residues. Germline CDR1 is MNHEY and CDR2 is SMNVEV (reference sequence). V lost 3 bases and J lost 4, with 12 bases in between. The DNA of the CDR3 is TGTGCCAGCAGTTTTGGGGCGGGAACCTATGGCTACACCTTC. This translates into CASSFGAGTYGYTF.

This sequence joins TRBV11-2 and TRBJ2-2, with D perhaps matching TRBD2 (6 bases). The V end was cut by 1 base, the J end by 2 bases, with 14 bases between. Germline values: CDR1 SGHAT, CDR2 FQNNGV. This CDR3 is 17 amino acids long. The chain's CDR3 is CASSLGLWAGNTGELFF. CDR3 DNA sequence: TGTGCCAGCAGCTTAGGCCTTTGGGCGGGAAACACCGGGGAGCTGTTTTTT.

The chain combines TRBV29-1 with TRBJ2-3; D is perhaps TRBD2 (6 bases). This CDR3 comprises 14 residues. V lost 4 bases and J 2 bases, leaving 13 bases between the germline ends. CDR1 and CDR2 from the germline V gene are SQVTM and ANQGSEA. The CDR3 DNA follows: TGCAGCGTTGCCCCCTCGGGGGTCACAGATACGCAGTATTTT. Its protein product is CSVAPSGVTDTQYF.

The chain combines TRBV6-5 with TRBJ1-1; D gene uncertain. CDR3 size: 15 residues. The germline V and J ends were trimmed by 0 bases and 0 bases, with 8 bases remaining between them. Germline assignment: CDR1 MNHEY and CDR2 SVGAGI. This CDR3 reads CASSYSSRMNTEAFF. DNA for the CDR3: TGTGCCAGCAGTTACTCAAGCAGGATGAACACTGAAGCTTTCTTT.

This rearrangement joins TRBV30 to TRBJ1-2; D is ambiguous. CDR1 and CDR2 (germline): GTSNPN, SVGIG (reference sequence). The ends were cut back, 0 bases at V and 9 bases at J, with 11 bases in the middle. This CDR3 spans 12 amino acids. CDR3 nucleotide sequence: TGTGCCTGGAGTGTACTGGAGGGTCGCTACACCTTC. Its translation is CAWSVLEGRYTF.

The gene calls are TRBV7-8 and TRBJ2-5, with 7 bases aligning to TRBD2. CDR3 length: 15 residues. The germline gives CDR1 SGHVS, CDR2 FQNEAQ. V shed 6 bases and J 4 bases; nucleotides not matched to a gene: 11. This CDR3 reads CASSSRSGIGETQYF. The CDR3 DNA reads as TGTGCCAGCAGTTCCCGGAGCGGGATCGGAGAGACCCAGTACTTC.

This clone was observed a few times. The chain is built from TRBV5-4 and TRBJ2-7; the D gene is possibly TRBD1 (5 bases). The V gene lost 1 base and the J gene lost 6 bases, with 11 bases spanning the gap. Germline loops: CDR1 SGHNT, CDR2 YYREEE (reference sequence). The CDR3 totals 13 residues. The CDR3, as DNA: TGTGCCAGCAGCTTGTCTAGAAGGGGCGAGCAGTACTTC. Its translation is CASSLSRRGEQYF.

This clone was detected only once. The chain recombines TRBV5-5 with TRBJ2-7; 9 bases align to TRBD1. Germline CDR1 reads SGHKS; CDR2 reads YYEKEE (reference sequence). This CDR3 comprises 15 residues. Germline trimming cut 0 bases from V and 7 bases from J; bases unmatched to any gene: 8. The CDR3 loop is CASSLARDRVGEQYF. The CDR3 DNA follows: TGTGCCAGCAGCTTGGCCCGGGACAGGGTGGGGGAGCAGTACTTC.

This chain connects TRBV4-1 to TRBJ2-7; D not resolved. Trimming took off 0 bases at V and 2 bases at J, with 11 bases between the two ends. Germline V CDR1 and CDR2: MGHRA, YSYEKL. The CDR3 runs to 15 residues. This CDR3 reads CASSQDSREAYEQYF. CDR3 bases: TGCGCCAGCAGCCAAGATTCCAGAGAGGCCTACGAGCAGTACTTC.

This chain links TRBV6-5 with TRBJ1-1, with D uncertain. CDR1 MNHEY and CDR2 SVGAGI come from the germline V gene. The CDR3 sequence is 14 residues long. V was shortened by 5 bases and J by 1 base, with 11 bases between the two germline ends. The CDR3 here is CASSLNLWNTEAFF. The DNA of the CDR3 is TGTGCCAGCAGTCTAAATCTATGGAACACTGAAGCTTTCTTT.

As DNA, the CDR3 is TGTGCCAGCAGTGATAGCGGGGGGGGCTACGAGCAGTACTTC. Translated: CASSDSGGGYEQYF. The chain joins TRBV6-6 to TRBJ2-7, with 11 bases that match TRBD2. The J segment lost 3 bases and the V segment lost 5 bases, leaving 3 bases of the junction unmatched. Germline values: CDR1 MNHNY, CDR2 SVGAGI (reference sequence). There are 14 residues in the CDR3.

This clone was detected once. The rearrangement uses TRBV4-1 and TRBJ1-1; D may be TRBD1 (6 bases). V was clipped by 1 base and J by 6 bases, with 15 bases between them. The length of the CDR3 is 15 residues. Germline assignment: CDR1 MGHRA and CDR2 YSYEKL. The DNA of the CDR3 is TGCGCCAGCAGCCAAGGTCGCAACGGGGGGCCTGAAGCTTTCTTT. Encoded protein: CASSQGRNGGPEAFF.

The CDR3 nucleotides are TGCGCCAGCAGCTTGGGTCCAGGGGCGGAGACCCAGTACTTC. As protein: CASSLGPGAETQYF. This sequence joins TRBV5-1 and TRBJ2-5; tentative D call: TRBD1 (6 bases). There are 14 residues in the CDR3. Germline V CDR1 and CDR2: SGHRS, YFSETQ. Between the trimmed V and J ends, which lost 0 bases and 5 bases, there was a span of 11 bases.

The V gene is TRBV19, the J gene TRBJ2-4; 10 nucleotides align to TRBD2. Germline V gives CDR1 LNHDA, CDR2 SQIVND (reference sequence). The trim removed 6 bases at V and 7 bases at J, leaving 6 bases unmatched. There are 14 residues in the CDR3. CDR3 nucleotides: TGTGCCAGTAGACCGGGACTAGCGTGGAACATTCAGTACTTC. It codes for CASRPGLAWNIQYF.

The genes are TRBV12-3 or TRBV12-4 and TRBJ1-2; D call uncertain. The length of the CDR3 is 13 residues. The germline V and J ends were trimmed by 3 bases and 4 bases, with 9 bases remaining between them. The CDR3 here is CASSFGIAYGYTF. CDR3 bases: TGTGCCAGCAGTTTCGGGATAGCCTATGGCTACACCTTC.

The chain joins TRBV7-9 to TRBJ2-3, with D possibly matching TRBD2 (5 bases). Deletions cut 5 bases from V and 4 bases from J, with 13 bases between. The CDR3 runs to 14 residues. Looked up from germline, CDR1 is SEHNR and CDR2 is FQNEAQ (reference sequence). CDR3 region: CASSRTYSADTQYF. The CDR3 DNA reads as TGTGCCAGCAGCCGGACTTATAGCGCAGATACGCAGTATTTT. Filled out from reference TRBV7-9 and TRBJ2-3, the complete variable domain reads DTGVSQNPRHKITKRGQNVTFRCDPISEHNRLYWYRQTLGQGPEFLTYFQNEAQLEKSRLLSDRFSAERPKGSFSTLEIQRTEQGDSAMYLCASSRTYSADTQYFGPGTRLTVL.

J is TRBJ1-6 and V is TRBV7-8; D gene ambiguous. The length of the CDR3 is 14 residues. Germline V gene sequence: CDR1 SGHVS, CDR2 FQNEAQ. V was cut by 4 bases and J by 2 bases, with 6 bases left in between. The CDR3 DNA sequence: TGTGCCAGCAGCTACCGGGCCTATAATTCACCCCTCCACTTT. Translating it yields CASSYRAYNSPLHF.

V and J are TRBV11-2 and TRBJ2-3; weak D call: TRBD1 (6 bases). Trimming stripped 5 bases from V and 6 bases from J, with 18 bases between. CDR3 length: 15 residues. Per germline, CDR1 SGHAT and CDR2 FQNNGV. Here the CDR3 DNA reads TGTGCCAGCAGCCCCCGGACTTTAACAGGGGATACGCAGTATTTT. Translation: CASSPRTLTGDTQYF.

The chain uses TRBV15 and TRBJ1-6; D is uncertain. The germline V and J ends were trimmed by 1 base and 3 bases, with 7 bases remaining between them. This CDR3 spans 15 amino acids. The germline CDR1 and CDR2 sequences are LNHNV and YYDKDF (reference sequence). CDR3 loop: CATSRVGDYNSPLHF. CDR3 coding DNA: TGTGCCACCAGCAGAGTTGGAGACTATAATTCACCCCTCCACTTT.

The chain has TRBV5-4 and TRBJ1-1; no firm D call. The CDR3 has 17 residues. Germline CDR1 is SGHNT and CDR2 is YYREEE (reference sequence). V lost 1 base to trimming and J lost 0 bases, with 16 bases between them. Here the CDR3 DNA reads TGTGCCAGCAGCTTGTTCCCCAGGCTTACAATGAACACTGAAGCTTTCTTT. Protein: CASSLFPRLTMNTEAFF.

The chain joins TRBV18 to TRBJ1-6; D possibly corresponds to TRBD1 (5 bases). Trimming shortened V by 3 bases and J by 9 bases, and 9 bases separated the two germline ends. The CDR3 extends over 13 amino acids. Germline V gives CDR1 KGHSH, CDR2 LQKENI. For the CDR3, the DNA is TGTGCCAGCTCACCGGGGACTGGTTCACCCCTCCACTTT. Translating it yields CASSPGTGSPLHF.

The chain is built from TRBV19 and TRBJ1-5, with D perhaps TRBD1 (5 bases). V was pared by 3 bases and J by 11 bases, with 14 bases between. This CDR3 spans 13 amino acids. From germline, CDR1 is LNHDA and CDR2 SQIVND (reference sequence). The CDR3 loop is CASSIRTTQAQHF. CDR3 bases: TGTGCCAGTAGTATTAGGACAACCCAAGCCCAGCATTTT.

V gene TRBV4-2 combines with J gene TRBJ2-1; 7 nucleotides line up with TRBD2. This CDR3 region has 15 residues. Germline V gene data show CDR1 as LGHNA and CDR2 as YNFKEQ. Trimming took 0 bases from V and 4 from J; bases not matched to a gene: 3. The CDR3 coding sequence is TGTGCCAGCAGCCAAGACAGCGGGGCTTACAATGAGCAGTTCTTC. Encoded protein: CASSQDSGAYNEQFF.

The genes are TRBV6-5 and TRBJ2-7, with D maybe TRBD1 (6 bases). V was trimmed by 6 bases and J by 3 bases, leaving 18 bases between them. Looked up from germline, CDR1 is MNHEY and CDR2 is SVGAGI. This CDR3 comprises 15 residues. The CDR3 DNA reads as TGTGCCAGCAGCTGGGGGAACAGGGTAGGCTACGAGCAGTACTTC. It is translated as CASSWGNRVGYEQYF.